This T cell receptor (beta chain) is from a study of shared clonotypes between healthy human individuals. Findings and limits, study-wide: Sequencing depth was a factor that was expected to affect clonotype sharing among donors. A few donors held approximately 4.5% of naive CD4 clonotypes in common. Sorted-subset sequencing, rarefaction showed, was incomplete despite large depth.

With regard to this clone: Its target is unknown. In the same sample, other DNA sequences code for this CDR3.

The CDR3 length is 14 residues. The V gene lost 0 bases and the J gene lost 6 bases, with 10 bases spanning the gap. Germline V gene lookup returns CDR1 SGHVS and CDR2 FNYEAQ. As defined, naive CD8 cells were CD45RO-negative and positively selected for CCR7, with terminally differentiated effector memory CD45RA+ cells excluded. The protocol was immunoSEQ multiplex PCR, while the TCRdb copy is restricted to in-frame clones and leaves out a portion. The sample shows about 1,800,000 clones, about 95% of them seen only once. The TCR originated in a man aged 18 to 29 in good health. The sequenced material came from naive CD8+ T cells sorted from blood. The chain uses TRBV7-6 and TRBJ2-3, with D hard to call. The CDR3 region is CASSLAGTTDTQYF. CDR3 DNA: TGTGCCAGCAGCTTAGCCGGAACTACCGATACGCAGTATTTT.